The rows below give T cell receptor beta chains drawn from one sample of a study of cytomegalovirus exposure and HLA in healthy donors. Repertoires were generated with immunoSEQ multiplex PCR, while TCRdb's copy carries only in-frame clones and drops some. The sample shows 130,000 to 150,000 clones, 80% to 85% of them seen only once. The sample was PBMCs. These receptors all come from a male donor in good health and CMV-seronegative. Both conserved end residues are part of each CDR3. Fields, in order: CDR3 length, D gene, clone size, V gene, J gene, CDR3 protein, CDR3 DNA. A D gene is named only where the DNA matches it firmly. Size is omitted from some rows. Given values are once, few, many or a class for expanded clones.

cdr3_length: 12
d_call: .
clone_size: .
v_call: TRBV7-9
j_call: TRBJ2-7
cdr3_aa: CASSLDSTEQYF
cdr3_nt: TGTGCCAGCAGCTTAGATTCGACAGAGCAGTACTTC

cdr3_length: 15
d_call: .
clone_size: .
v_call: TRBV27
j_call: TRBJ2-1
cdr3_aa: CASSFRELGYNEQFF
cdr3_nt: TGTGCCAGCAGTTTCCGGGAGCTGGGGTACAATGAGCAGTTCTTC

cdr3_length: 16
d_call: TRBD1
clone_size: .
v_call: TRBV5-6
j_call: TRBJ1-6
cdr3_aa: CASSLGTASYNSPLHF
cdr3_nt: TGTGCCAGCAGCCTCGGGACAGCTTCCTATAATTCACCCCTCCACTTT

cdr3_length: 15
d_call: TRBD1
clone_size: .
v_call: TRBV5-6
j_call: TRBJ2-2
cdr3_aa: CASSFRTGNTGELFF
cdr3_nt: TGTGCCAGCAGCTTCCGGACAGGGAACACCGGGGAGCTGTTTTTT

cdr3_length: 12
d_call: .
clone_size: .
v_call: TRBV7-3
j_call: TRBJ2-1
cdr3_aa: CASSFAGNEQFF
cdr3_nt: TGTGCCAGCAGCTTCGCGGGCAATGAGCAGTTCTTC

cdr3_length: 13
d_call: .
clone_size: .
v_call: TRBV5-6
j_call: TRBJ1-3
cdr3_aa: CASSFGQLHTIYF
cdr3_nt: TGTGCCAGCAGCTTCGGACAGTTACACACCATATATTTT

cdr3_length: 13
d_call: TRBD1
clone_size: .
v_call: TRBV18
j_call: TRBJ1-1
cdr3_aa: CASSGQFNTEAFF
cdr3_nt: TGTGCCAGCTCGGGACAGTTTAACACTGAAGCTTTCTTT

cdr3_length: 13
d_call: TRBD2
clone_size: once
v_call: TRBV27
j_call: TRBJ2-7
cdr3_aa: CARLSGSLDEQYF
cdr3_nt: TGTGCCCGCCTTAGCGGGAGTTTAGACGAGCAGTACTTC

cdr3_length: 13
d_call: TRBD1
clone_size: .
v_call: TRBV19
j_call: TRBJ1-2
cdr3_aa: CASSKQGIYGYTF
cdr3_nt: TGTGCCAGTAGTAAACAGGGGATATATGGCTACACCTTC

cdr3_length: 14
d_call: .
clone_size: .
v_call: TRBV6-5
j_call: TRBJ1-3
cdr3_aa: CASSTGSSGNTIYF
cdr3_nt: TGTGCCAGCAGTACAGGGTCGAGTGGAAACACCATATATTTT

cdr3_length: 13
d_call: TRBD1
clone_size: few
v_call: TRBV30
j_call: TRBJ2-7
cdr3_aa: CAWSVGTVYEQYF
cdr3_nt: TGTGCCTGGAGTGTAGGGACAGTCTACGAGCAGTACTTC

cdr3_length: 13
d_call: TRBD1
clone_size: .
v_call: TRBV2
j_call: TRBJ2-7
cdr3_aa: CASCQGASYEQYF
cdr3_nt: TGTGCCAGCTGCCAGGGGGCATCCTACGAGCAGTACTTC

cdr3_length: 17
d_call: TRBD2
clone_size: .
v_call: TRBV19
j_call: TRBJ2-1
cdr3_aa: CASSTLAGGPFYNEQFF
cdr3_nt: TGTGCCAGTAGTACACTAGCGGGAGGGCCTTTCTACAATGAGCAGTTCTTC

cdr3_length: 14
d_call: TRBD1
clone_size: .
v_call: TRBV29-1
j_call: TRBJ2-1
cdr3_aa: CSVGGQGVYNEQFF
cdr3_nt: TGCAGCGTTGGAGGACAGGGGGTCTACAATGAGCAGTTCTTC

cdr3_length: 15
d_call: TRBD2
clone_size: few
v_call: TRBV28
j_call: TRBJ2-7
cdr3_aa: CASSFWAGAGYEQYF
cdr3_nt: TGTGCCAGCAGTTTCTGGGCGGGAGCGGGTTACGAGCAGTACTTC

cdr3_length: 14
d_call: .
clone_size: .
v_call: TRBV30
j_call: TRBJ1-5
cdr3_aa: CAWSVPFEGEPQHF
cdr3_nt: TGTGCCTGGAGTGTTCCTTTCGAAGGGGAGCCCCAGCATTTT

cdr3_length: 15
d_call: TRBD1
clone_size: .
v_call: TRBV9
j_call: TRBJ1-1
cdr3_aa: CASSDGTASNTEAFF
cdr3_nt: TGTGCCAGCAGCGACGGGACAGCTTCAAACACTGAAGCTTTCTTT

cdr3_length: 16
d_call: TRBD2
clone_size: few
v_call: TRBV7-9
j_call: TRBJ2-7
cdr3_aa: CSSSRDSGRGSYEQYF
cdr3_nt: TGTTCCAGCAGCAGGGATAGCGGGAGAGGAAGCTACGAGCAGTACTTC

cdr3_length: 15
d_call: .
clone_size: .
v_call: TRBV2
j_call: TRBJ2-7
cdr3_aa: CASSEADISRYEQYF
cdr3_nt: TGTGCCAGCAGTGAAGCGGACATCTCGCGCTACGAGCAGTACTTC

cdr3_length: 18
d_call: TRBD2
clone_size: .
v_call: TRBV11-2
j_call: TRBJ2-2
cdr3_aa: CASSWSSRTSDNTGELFF
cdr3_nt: TGTGCCAGCAGCTGGTCCTCACGGACTAGCGACAACACCGGGGAGCTGTTTTTT

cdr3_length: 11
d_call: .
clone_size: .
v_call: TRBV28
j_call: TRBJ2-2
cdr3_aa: CASSPLGELFF
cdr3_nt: TGTGCCAGCAGCCCCTTGGGGGAGCTGTTTTTT

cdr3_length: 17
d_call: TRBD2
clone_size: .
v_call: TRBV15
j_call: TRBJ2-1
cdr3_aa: CATSTWSPSGGYNEQFF
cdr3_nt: TGTGCCACCAGCACCTGGAGTCCTAGCGGGGGATACAATGAGCAGTTCTTC

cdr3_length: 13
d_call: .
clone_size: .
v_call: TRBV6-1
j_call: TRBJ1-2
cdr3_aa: CANSVQGTYGYTF
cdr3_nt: TGTGCCAACTCGGTTCAGGGGACCTATGGCTACACCTTC

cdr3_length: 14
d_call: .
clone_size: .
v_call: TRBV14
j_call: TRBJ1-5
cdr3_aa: CASSYTGVNQPQHF
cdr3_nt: TGTGCCAGCAGCTACACGGGAGTTAATCAGCCCCAGCATTTT

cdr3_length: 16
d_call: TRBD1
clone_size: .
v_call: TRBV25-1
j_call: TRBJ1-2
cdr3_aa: CASSDYPGQGHYGYTF
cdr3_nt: TGTGCCAGCAGTGACTATCCGGGACAGGGCCACTATGGCTACACCTTC

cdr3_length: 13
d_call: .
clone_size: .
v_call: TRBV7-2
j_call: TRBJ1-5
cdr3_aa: CASSSRGDQPQHF
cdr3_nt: TGTGCCAGCAGCTCCCGGGGAGATCAGCCCCAGCATTTT

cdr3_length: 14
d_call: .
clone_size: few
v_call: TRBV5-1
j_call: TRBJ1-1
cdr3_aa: CASSFSVPNTEAFF
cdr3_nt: TGCGCCAGCAGCTTTTCCGTCCCGAACACTGAAGCTTTCTTT

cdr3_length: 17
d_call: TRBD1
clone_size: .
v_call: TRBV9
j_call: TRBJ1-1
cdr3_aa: CASSPGGGRGANTEAFF
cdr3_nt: TGTGCCAGCAGCCCAGGGGGAGGAAGGGGGGCGAACACTGAAGCTTTCTTT

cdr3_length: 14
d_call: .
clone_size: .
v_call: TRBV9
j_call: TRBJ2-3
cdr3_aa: CASAGSGSTDTQYF
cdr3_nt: TGTGCCAGCGCTGGTTCGGGAAGCACAGATACGCAGTATTTT

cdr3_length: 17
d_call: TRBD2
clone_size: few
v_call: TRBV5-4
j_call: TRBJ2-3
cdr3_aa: CASGGTSGGTSTDTQYF
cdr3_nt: TGTGCCAGCGGCGGGACTAGCGGGGGGACTAGCACAGATACGCAGTATTTT

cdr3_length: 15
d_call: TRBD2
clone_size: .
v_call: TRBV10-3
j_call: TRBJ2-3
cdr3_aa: CAISDVSGGAYTQYF
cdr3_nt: TGTGCCATCAGTGATGTTAGCGGGGGGGCTTATACGCAGTATTTT

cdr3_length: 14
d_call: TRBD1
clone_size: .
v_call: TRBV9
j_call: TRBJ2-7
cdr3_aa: CASSATGGNYEQYF
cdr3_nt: TGTGCCAGCAGCGCGACAGGGGGCAACTACGAGCAGTACTTC

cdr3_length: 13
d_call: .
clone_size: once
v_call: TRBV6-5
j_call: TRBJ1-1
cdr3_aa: CASRYPGNTEAFF
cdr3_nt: TGTGCCAGCAGGTACCCAGGGAACACTGAAGCTTTCTTT

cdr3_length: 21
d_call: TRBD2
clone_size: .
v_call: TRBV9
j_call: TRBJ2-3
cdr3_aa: CASSVAGRGLLAGGPEDTQYF
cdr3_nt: TGTGCCAGCAGCGTAGCTGGCCGGGGTCTACTTGCGGGAGGGCCGGAAGATACGCAGTATTTT

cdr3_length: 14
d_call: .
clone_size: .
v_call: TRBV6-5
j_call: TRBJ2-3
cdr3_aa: CASSYDTTRDTQYF
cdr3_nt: TGTGCCAGCAGTTACGATACGACACGAGATACGCAGTATTTT

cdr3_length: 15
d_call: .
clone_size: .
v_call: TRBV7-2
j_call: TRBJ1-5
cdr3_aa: CASSLGGGGDQPQHF
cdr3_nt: TGTGCCAGCAGCTTAGGGGGCGGGGGGGATCAGCCCCAGCATTTT

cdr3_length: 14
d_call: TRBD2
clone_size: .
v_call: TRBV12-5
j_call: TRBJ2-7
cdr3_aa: CASGVSGGGYEQYF
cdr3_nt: TGTGCTAGTGGTGTTTCGGGAGGCGGCTACGAGCAGTACTTC

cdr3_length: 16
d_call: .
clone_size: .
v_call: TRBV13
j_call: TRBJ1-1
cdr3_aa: CASSLGLLGVNTEAFF
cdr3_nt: TGTGCCAGCAGCTTAGGCCTCCTAGGAGTTAACACTGAAGCTTTCTTT

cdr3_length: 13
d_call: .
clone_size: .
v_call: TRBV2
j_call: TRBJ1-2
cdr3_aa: CASSPTVNYGYTF
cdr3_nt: TGTGCCAGCAGCCCGACAGTTAACTATGGCTACACCTTC

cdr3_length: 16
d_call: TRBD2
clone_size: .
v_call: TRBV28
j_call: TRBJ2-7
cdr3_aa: CASSQLGTSGSEEQYF
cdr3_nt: TGTGCCAGCAGTCAACTGGGGACTAGCGGGTCTGAGGAGCAGTACTTC

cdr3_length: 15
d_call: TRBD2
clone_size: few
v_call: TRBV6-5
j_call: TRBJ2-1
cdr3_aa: CASSRTSGRYNEQFF
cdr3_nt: TGTGCCAGCAGTAGGACTAGCGGGAGGTACAATGAGCAGTTCTTC

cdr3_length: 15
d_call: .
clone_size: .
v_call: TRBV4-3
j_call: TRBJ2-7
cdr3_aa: CASSQYRGGVYEQYF
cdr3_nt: TGCGCCAGCAGCCAGTACAGGGGAGGAGTCTACGAGCAGTACTTC

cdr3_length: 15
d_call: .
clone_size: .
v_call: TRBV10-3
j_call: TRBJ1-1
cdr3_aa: CAISTQQGYDTEAFF
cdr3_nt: TGTGCCATCAGTACCCAACAGGGATACGACACTGAAGCTTTCTTT

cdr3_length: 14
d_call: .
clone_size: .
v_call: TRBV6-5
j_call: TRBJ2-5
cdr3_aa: CASSELRGMETQYF
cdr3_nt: TGTGCCAGCAGTGAATTGCGGGGCATGGAGACCCAGTACTTC

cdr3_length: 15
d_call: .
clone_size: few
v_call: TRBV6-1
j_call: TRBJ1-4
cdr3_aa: CASSGSSGRDEKLFF
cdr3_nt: TGTGCCAGCAGCGGTTCATCAGGGAGGGATGAAAAACTGTTTTTT